This T cell receptor (beta chain) was sequenced in a study of CD8 T cells in Susac syndrome. Study at large: Patients with Susac syndrome were therapy-naive, on corticosteroids, or on intravenous immunoglobulin alone at the time that blood was drawn.

With random hexamers, 0.5 to 1 ug RNA was reverse transcribed. MiXCR, applied by TCRdb to the immunoSEQ multiplex PCR reads, yields one record per CDR3 protein. The sample contains 100,000 to 150,000 distinct CDR3 sequences, around 94% of which appear only once. About this clonotype: Its antigen is unidentified.

Study-level results: In its TCR sequencing and HLA analysis, the study acknowledged that the number of individuals was relatively small. Across the total CD8+ repertoires, about 17 Susac-specific public clones were detected, and across the CD8+ TEMRA repertoires, four to six such clones were detected.

TEMRA cells were enriched by FACS, and CD4+ and CD8+ T cells were negatively isolated. Per the germline V gene, CDR1 is SGHVS and CDR2 is FNYEAQ. V lost 5 bases, J lost 0 bases, and 16 bases lay in between. This CDR3 comprises 16 residues. The sample consisted of CD8+ T cells from PBMCs. V is TRBV7-6 and J is TRBJ1-1; D possibly corresponds to TRBD1 (6 bases). This TCR derives from a human donor with Susac syndrome. The CDR3 coding sequence is TGTGCCAGCAGCCCATACCACAGGGCCATGAACACTGAAGCTTTCTTT. Amino acid sequence: CASSPYHRAMNTEAFF.